Listed below are T cell receptor beta chains from one sample, sequenced in a study of cytomegalovirus exposure and HLA in healthy donors. Repertoires were generated with immunoSEQ multiplex PCR, while TCRdb's copy carries only in-frame clones and drops some. The sample has 180,000 or so clones, roughly four fifths seen once. The sample taken for sequencing was PBMCs. Receptors originate from a boy aged 2 to 10 in good health and CMV-seronegative. Both conserved end residues are part of each CDR3. The D gene is left open where the match is weak. The size of a clone is reported for some rows only, either as once, few or many, or as a class for expanded clones.

clone_size j_call v_call d_call cdr3_aa cdr3_nt
- TRBJ2-3 TRBV4-1 - CASSSQTGWADTQYF TGCGCCAGCAGCTCTCAGACGGGGTGGGCAGATACGCAGTATTTT
- TRBJ2-7 TRBV5-8 - CASSRRGQFNPYEQYF TGTGCCAGCAGCCGCCGAGGACAGTTTAACCCCTACGAGCAGTACTTC
- TRBJ2-3 TRBV19 TRBD2 CASSRSRRGAADTQYF TGTGCCAGTAGTCGCAGTAGGCGGGGGGCGGCAGATACGCAGTATTTT
- TRBJ1-6 TRBV6-5 - CASSRSNNSPLHF TGTGCCAGCAGCCGGTCGAATAATTCACCCCTCCACTTT
- TRBJ2-3 TRBV5-6 - CASSPPGDTDTQYF TGTGCCAGCAGTCCGCCGGGGGACACAGATACGCAGTATTTT
- TRBJ1-5 TRBV6-1 - CASSRKGVNQPQHF TGTGCCAGCAGCCGCAAGGGGGTCAATCAGCCCCAGCATTTT
- TRBJ1-5 TRBV10-3 - CAISREDQPQHF TGTGCCATCAGTCGAGAGGATCAGCCCCAGCATTTT
- TRBJ2-2 TRBV4-2 - CASQRGGVNTGELFF TGTGCCTCCCAAAGAGGCGGGGTGAACACCGGGGAGCTGTTTTTT
once TRBJ1-2 TRBV5-1 TRBD1 CASSRNVQGVQRYTF TGCGCCAGCAGCCGAAATGTACAGGGGGTACAACGCTACACCTTC
- TRBJ2-1 TRBV10-3 - CAISEFSVTRTDEQFF TGTGCCATCAGTGAATTTTCTGTAACTCGTACGGATGAGCAGTTCTTC
- TRBJ1-1 TRBV4-3 - CASSQDMAGNTEAFF TGCGCCAGCAGCCAAGATATGGCAGGGAACACTGAAGCTTTCTTT
- TRBJ2-1 TRBV7-7 - CASSFSDTYNEQFF TGTGCTAGCAGCTTTTCGGACACCTACAATGAGCAGTTCTTC
- TRBJ2-5 TRBV9 TRBD1 CASSVDRGQETQYF TGTGCCAGCAGCGTGGACAGGGGCCAAGAGACCCAGTACTTC